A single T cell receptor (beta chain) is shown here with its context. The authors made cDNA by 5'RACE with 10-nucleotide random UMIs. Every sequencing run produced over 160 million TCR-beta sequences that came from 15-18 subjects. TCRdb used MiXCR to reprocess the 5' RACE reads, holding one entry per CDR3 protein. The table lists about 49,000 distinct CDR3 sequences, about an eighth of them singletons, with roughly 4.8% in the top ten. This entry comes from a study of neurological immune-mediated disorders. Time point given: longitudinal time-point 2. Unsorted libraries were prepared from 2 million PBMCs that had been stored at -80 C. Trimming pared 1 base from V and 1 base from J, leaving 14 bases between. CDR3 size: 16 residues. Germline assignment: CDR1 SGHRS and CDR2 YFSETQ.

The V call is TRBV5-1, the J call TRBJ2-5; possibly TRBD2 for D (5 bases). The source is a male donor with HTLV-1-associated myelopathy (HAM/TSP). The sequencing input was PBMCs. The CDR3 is CASSLIRGRLQETQYF. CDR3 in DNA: TGCGCCAGCAGCTTGATCCGGGGTCGACTCCAAGAGACCCAGTACTTC.